These T cell receptor beta chains were read from a single sample in a study of control samples from healthy donors and cancer patients. The protocol was immunoSEQ multiplex PCR, while the TCRdb copy is restricted to in-frame clones and leaves out a portion. The data hold 96,000 or so clones, with 85% to 95% observed a single time. The sequencing input was blood. These receptor sequences come from a young man in good health. CDR3s include the opening cysteine and the closing phenylalanine or tryptophan. D genes are given only for firm matches. Part of the rows lack a size; the others show once, few, many or a class for expanded clones.

TRBV6-5,TRBJ1-1,14,-,-,CASSFRRTEEEAFF,TGTGCCAGCAGTTTTAGAAGAACCGAGGAGGAAGCTTTCTTT
TRBV7-7,TRBJ2-1,13,-,-,CASSPMTSTEQFF,TGTGCTAGCAGCCCTATGACGAGTACTGAGCAGTTCTTC
TRBV4-3,TRBJ1-1,15,-,-,CASSQEVALGAEAFF,TGCGCCAGCAGCCAAGAAGTGGCTCTAGGGGCTGAAGCTTTCTTT
TRBV27,TRBJ2-5,11,-,once,CASRKRETQYF,TGTGCCAGCAGGAAGCGAGAGACCCAGTACTTC
TRBV18,TRBJ1-1,13,-,-,CASSPGQNTEAFF,TGTGCCAGCTCCCCTGGACAGAACACTGAAGCTTTCTTT
TRBV6-6,TRBJ1-1,14,-,-,CASSSNIMNTEAFF,TGTGCCAGCAGTTCTAACATCATGAACACTGAAGCTTTCTTT
TRBV9,TRBJ2-1,14,-,-,CASSPRGQFNEQFF,TGTGCCAGCAGCCCGAGAGGGCAGTTTAATGAGCAGTTCTTC
TRBV29-1,TRBJ1-1,13,-,-,CSVEGPLNTEAFF,TGCAGCGTTGAAGGACCGCTGAACACTGAAGCTTTCTTT
TRBV2,TRBJ2-2,13,-,-,CASRLGSAFPLFF,TGTGCCAGCAGATTAGGTTCGGCCTTCCCGCTGTTTTTT
TRBV5-1,TRBJ1-4,15,-,-,CASSDRQRGNEKLFF,TGCGCCAGCAGCGACCGACAGAGGGGGAATGAAAAACTGTTTTTT
TRBV5-8,TRBJ1-2,15,-,-,CASSLSGVSGYGYTF,TGTGCCAGCAGCTTATCTGGGGTTTCGGGCTATGGCTACACCTTC
TRBV7-9,TRBJ1-1,15,TRBD1,-,CASSLAGTGNTEAFF,TGTGCCAGCAGCTTAGCAGGGACAGGGAACACTGAAGCTTTCTTT
TRBV7-2,TRBJ2-3,15,-,once,CASSSSTGITDTQYF,TGTGCCAGCAGCTCCTCGACTGGAATCACAGATACGCAGTATTTT
TRBV18,TRBJ2-6,16,TRBD1,-,CASSQTTGAGANVLTF,TGTGCCAGCTCACAAACGACAGGGGCTGGGGCCAACGTCCTGACTTTC
TRBV5-6,TRBJ1-4,14,TRBD1,-,CASSLQGINEKLFF,TGTGCCAGCAGCCTACAGGGGATTAATGAAAAACTGTTTTTT
TRBV7-9,TRBJ2-6,20,TRBD1,-,CASSSWDSTHGSPGANVLTF,TGTGCCAGCAGCAGCTGGGACAGTACTCACGGGTCACCTGGGGCCAACGTCCTGACTTTC
TRBV10-3,TRBJ2-2,14,TRBD2,-,CAINEAGKIGELFF,TGTGCCATCAACGAAGCGGGGAAAATCGGGGAGCTGTTTTTT
TRBV5-5,TRBJ2-5,15,-,once,CASSLVRKPGETQYF,TGTGCCAGCAGCTTAGTACGGAAACCGGGGGAGACCCAGTACTTC
TRBV7-9,TRBJ2-7,16,-,once,CASSFVGGPLPYEQYF,TGTGCCAGCAGCTTCGTCGGAGGACCCTTGCCGTACGAGCAGTACTTC
TRBV15,TRBJ2-1,13,TRBD2,-,CATRTSGRDEQFF,TGTGCCACCAGGACTAGCGGGAGGGATGAGCAGTTCTTC
TRBV5-1,TRBJ1-5,14,-,-,CASSEGTANQPQHF,TGCGCCAGCAGCGAGGGGACGGCTAATCAGCCCCAGCATTTT
TRBV30,TRBJ1-1,14,-,-,CAWSRVRDNTEAFF,TGTGCCTGGAGCCGGGTGAGAGATAACACTGAAGCTTTCTTT
TRBV6-2/TRBV6-3,TRBJ1-1,11,-,-,CASSLGTEAFF,TGTGCCAGCAGTCTTGGCACTGAAGCTTTCTTT
TRBV6-5,TRBJ1-1,14,-,once,CASSYLGQNTEAFF,TGTGCCAGCAGTTACCTGGGGCAGAACACTGAAGCTTTCTTT
TRBV18,TRBJ2-6,18,TRBD1,-,CASSPPRGLVSGANVLTF,TGTGCCAGCTCACCACCCAGGGGGTTGGTATCTGGGGCCAACGTCCTGACTTTC
TRBV4-2,TRBJ2-5,17,TRBD2,-,CASSQDLGGGPQETQYF,TGTGCCAGCAGCCAAGATCTTGGCGGGGGGCCCCAAGAGACCCAGTACTTC
TRBV14,TRBJ2-5,13,-,-,CASSLRTSKTQYF,TGTGCCAGCAGCCTCAGAACGTCGAAGACCCAGTACTTC
TRBV11-3,TRBJ2-4,13,-,-,CASSLRRGNIQYF,TGTGCCAGCAGCTTGCGCAGGGGTAACATTCAGTACTTC
TRBV11-2,TRBJ2-3,16,-,-,CASSLVTGASTDTQYF,TGTGCCAGCAGCTTAGTCACGGGGGCCAGCACAGATACGCAGTATTTT
TRBV6-5,TRBJ1-1,13,-,-,CASKVGANTEAFF,TGTGCCAGCAAAGTAGGGGCGAACACTGAAGCTTTCTTT
TRBV30,TRBJ1-4,15,-,-,CAYAPLASTNEKLFF,TGTGCCTACGCCCCATTGGCCTCAACTAATGAAAAACTGTTTTTT
TRBV6-5,TRBJ2-5,15,-,-,CANLIRDSGQGTQYF,TGTGCCAACCTAATTCGGGACTCGGGGCAGGGGACCCAGTACTTC
TRBV3-1/TRBV3-2,TRBJ1-2,15,-,-,CASSQDSLLAYGYTF,TGTGCCAGCAGCCAAGACAGCCTTCTAGCATATGGCTACACCTTC
TRBV2,TRBJ1-2,13,-,once,CASNTDRDYGYTF,TGTGCCAGCAATACGGACAGAGACTATGGCTACACCTTC
TRBV5-1,TRBJ1-3,15,-,-,CASSPAVSSGNTIYF,TGCGCCAGCAGTCCAGCAGTCTCCTCTGGAAACACCATATATTTT
TRBV7-9,TRBJ1-1,16,-,-,CASDPREGKSDTEAFF,TGTGCCAGCGACCCTCGGGAAGGCAAAAGTGACACTGAAGCTTTCTTT
TRBV12-3/TRBV12-4,TRBJ1-1,12,-,-,CASSSYNTEAFF,TGTGCCAGCAGTTCCTATAACACTGAAGCTTTCTTT
TRBV7-5,TRBJ1-1,18,-,-,CVRSLPRREHVMNTEAFF,TGTGTCAGAAGCTTACCCCGGCGGGAGCACGTTATGAACACTGAAGCTTTCTTT
TRBV5-4,TRBJ2-3,17,TRBD1,-,CASSLDTLDRGSDTQYF,TGTGCCAGCAGCTTGGATACGTTGGACAGGGGGTCAGATACGCAGTATTTT
TRBV3-1/TRBV3-2,TRBJ2-1,11,-,-,CASSLYNEQFF,TGTGCCAGCAGCCTTTACAATGAGCAGTTCTTC
TRBV7-8,TRBJ1-3,16,-,once,CASTPTWGDSGNTIYF,TGTGCCAGCACCCCGACGTGGGGTGACTCTGGAAACACCATATATTTT
TRBV15,TRBJ2-2,19,-,-,CATSRVPGALTDIGGELFF,TGTGCCACCAGCAGAGTTCCGGGGGCCCTGACAGATATCGGCGGGGAGCTGTTTTTT
TRBV15,TRBJ1-4,15,-,-,CATSPLPATNEKLFF,TGTGCCACCAGCCCGCTACCAGCAACTAATGAAAAACTGTTTTTT
TRBV7-8,TRBJ1-5,19,TRBD1,few,CASSSTGWTGGYGNQPQHF,TGTGCCAGCAGCTCGACAGGATGGACAGGGGGCTATGGCAATCAGCCCCAGCATTTT
TRBV4-1,TRBJ2-2,19,TRBD2,-,CASSPPGLAGGTNTGELFF,TGCGCCAGCAGCCCCCCGGGACTAGCGGGAGGGACGAACACCGGGGAGCTGTTTTTT
TRBV7-8,TRBJ2-3,15,-,-,CASSLADLSTDTQYF,TGTGCCAGCAGCTTAGCGGATCTAAGCACAGATACGCAGTATTTT
TRBV29-1,TRBJ1-1,11,-,-,CSVLLLHEAFF,TGCAGCGTCCTCCTTCTCCATGAAGCTTTCTTT
TRBV5-4,TRBJ1-1,12,-,once,CASSLATGEAFF,TGTGCCAGCAGCTTGGCTACGGGGGAAGCTTTCTTT
TRBV5-1,TRBJ2-1,15,-,few,CASSLGSSGYNEQFF,TGCGCCAGCAGCCTTGGTAGTAGCGGTTACAATGAGCAGTTCTTC
TRBV7-2,TRBJ2-7,12,-,once,CASSYGTYEQYF,TGTGCCAGCAGCTACGGGACCTACGAGCAGTACTTC
TRBV7-7,TRBJ2-5,15,-,once,CASSLNQGLQETQYF,TGTGCTAGCAGCTTAAATCAGGGCCTCCAAGAGACCCAGTACTTC
TRBV2,TRBJ2-5,15,-,-,CASTVGGPLRETQYF,TGTGCCAGCACCGTCGGGGGCCCTCTCAGGGAGACCCAGTACTTC